The rows below give T cell receptor beta chains drawn from one sample of a study of T cell responses to AZD1222 COVID-19 vaccine. Produced via immunoSEQ multiplex PCR; TCRdb's table is partial and in-frame only. The sample carries around 110,000 clones, about 90% recorded once. The sample consisted of peripheral blood, taken on day 0 of AZD1222 vaccination. These receptors were collected from an adult in good health. Each CDR3 is given with its conserved first and last residue. Each record gives: V gene, J gene, CDR3 protein.

V gene: TRBV2
J gene: TRBJ1-2
CDR3 protein: CASIMENYGYTF

V gene: TRBV4-1
J gene: TRBJ2-7
CDR3 protein: CASSQGPGTGRYEQYF

V gene: TRBV7-3
J gene: TRBJ2-1
CDR3 protein: CASSLGLAGFNEQFF

V gene: TRBV11-2
J gene: TRBJ2-4
CDR3 protein: CASSRLLRGRGNIQYF

V gene: TRBV6-2/TRBV6-3
J gene: TRBJ1-1
CDR3 protein: CASSPTHGAGTEAFF

V gene: TRBV19
J gene: TRBJ1-5
CDR3 protein: CATGQGGNQPQHF

V gene: TRBV21-1
J gene: TRBJ1-2
CDR3 protein: CASSKDRGRPGGYTF

V gene: TRBV30
J gene: TRBJ1-3
CDR3 protein: CAWTGTGNGNTIYF

V gene: TRBV27
J gene: TRBJ1-2
CDR3 protein: CASKDRYYVGYTF

V gene: TRBV6-6
J gene: TRBJ2-7
CDR3 protein: CASSYPDGSSYEQYF

V gene: TRBV6-2/TRBV6-3
J gene: TRBJ2-7
CDR3 protein: CASSYSLMRQGSREQYF

V gene: TRBV10-2
J gene: TRBJ2-7
CDR3 protein: CASSETLRDDQYF

V gene: TRBV27
J gene: TRBJ1-1
CDR3 protein: CASSSATGYGTEAFF

V gene: TRBV2
J gene: TRBJ1-5
CDR3 protein: CASSDDRGLLDSNQPQHF

V gene: TRBV5-1
J gene: TRBJ2-7
CDR3 protein: CASSHRDSSYEQYF

V gene: TRBV5-1
J gene: TRBJ2-7
CDR3 protein: CASSLKGSYEQYF

V gene: TRBV7-8
J gene: TRBJ1-5
CDR3 protein: CASSLRRDNSNQPQHF

V gene: TRBV6-5
J gene: TRBJ2-3
CDR3 protein: CASSYGTGKPTDTQYF

V gene: TRBV10-3
J gene: TRBJ2-2
CDR3 protein: CAISGTSGGSGELFF

V gene: TRBV4-3
J gene: TRBJ2-3
CDR3 protein: CASSRGSRGGGLLDTQYF

V gene: TRBV7-3
J gene: TRBJ2-7
CDR3 protein: CASSLTNTPTYEQYF

V gene: TRBV7-2
J gene: TRBJ2-2
CDR3 protein: CASSLTSGGNTGELFF

V gene: TRBV7-2
J gene: TRBJ1-2
CDR3 protein: CASSLGAGGGGYTF

V gene: TRBV23-1
J gene: TRBJ1-1
CDR3 protein: CAPSMSYTEAFF

V gene: TRBV5-4
J gene: TRBJ2-2
CDR3 protein: CASSLRTGQRFTGELFF

V gene: TRBV18
J gene: TRBJ1-1
CDR3 protein: CASSLRGEQAFF

V gene: TRBV19
J gene: TRBJ1-5
CDR3 protein: CASSIAGRDQPQHF

V gene: TRBV12-3/TRBV12-4
J gene: TRBJ1-5
CDR3 protein: CASSLWGGPQHF

V gene: TRBV5-5
J gene: TRBJ2-7
CDR3 protein: CASSWARGQSF

V gene: TRBV29-1
J gene: TRBJ2-5
CDR3 protein: CSVRQNQETQYF

V gene: TRBV12-3/TRBV12-4
J gene: TRBJ1-6
CDR3 protein: CASRRGYNSPLHF

V gene: TRBV15
J gene: TRBJ1-3
CDR3 protein: CATSSGGVGGNTIYF

V gene: TRBV4-2
J gene: TRBJ2-4
CDR3 protein: CASSQELEGAKNIQYF

V gene: TRBV7-9
J gene: TRBJ1-6
CDR3 protein: CASSTLDRGSDNSPLHF

V gene: TRBV6-1
J gene: TRBJ2-2
CDR3 protein: CASSERTLRGELFF

V gene: TRBV19
J gene: TRBJ1-2
CDR3 protein: CASSPPTGALYGYTF

V gene: TRBV7-2
J gene: TRBJ2-3
CDR3 protein: CASSLWGPSTDTQYF

V gene: TRBV5-1
J gene: TRBJ2-3
CDR3 protein: CASSVDAWTRSSDTQYF

V gene: TRBV29-1
J gene: TRBJ1-4
CDR3 protein: CSAGAGATNEKLFF

V gene: TRBV7-3
J gene: TRBJ2-1
CDR3 protein: CASSLNGESGGNHNEQFF

V gene: TRBV11-2
J gene: TRBJ2-5
CDR3 protein: CASSLLEQETQYF

V gene: TRBV7-2
J gene: TRBJ1-4
CDR3 protein: CASSKNGGGVWAEKLFF

V gene: TRBV9
J gene: TRBJ2-7
CDR3 protein: CASSVGAGGYEQYF

V gene: TRBV5-6
J gene: TRBJ2-5
CDR3 protein: CASSTQHRGQETQYF

V gene: TRBV12-5
J gene: TRBJ1-2
CDR3 protein: CASADNGGFYGYTF

V gene: TRBV11-2
J gene: TRBJ1-1
CDR3 protein: CASSLTGEGSTEAFF

V gene: TRBV12-5
J gene: TRBJ2-2
CDR3 protein: CASGLQVTGELFF

V gene: TRBV29-1
J gene: TRBJ2-7
CDR3 protein: CSVDFGVAYEQYF

V gene: TRBV5-1
J gene: TRBJ1-5
CDR3 protein: CASSLDLGQPQHF

V gene: TRBV7-2
J gene: TRBJ1-2
CDR3 protein: CASSLVIQGREGYTF

V gene: TRBV19
J gene: TRBJ2-7
CDR3 protein: CASSTRTGVEEQYF

V gene: TRBV11-1
J gene: TRBJ2-7
CDR3 protein: CASRTTDVPSHYEQYF

V gene: TRBV12-5
J gene: TRBJ2-3
CDR3 protein: CASGFRTDRGSADTQYF

V gene: TRBV13
J gene: TRBJ2-7
CDR3 protein: CASSFAANSYEQYF